Below are 9 T cell receptor beta chains sequenced from a single sample in a study of early T cells in non-severe SARS-CoV-2 infection. TCRdb ran MiXCR on the 5' RACE reads and lists one entry per CDR3 protein. Among about 15,000 distinct CDR3 sequences, approximately 5.4% were seen once, and the ten largest hold about 6.3%. The sequenced sample was whole blood, obtained at baseline. All receptors derive from an adult who was a healthcare worker with PCR-confirmed SARS-CoV-2 infection or an uninfected control (not recorded which).

This clonotype was seen many times. The rearrangement joins TRBV7-9 to TRBJ2-1; D may be TRBD2 (5 bases). CDR3 length equals 14 residues. CDR1 is SEHNR and CDR2 is FQNEAQ in the germline V gene (reference sequence). Trimming cost V 1 base and J 9 bases, with 13 bases left between them. CDR3 sequence (DNA): TGTGCCAGCAGCTTAGTGCTAGCAACGGGTGAGCAGTTCTTC. Encoded protein: CASSLVLATGEQFF.

This clonotype was recorded at least ten times. The V call is TRBV2, the J call TRBJ2-2, with unresolved D. Trimming stripped 8 bases from V and 4 bases from J, with 14 bases between. Germline assignment: CDR1 SNHLY and CDR2 FYNNEI. The CDR3 runs to 14 residues. CDR3 loop: CASRRSRTTGELFF. The CDR3 DNA is TGTGCCAGCCGCAGGTCGCGGACCACCGGGGAGCTGTTTTTT.

The table lists this clonotype with many counts. This chain links TRBV5-6 with TRBJ1-5; D may be TRBD1 (5 bases). Germline assignment: CDR1 SGHDT and CDR2 YYEEEE. V lost 1 base and J lost 3, with 14 bases in between. The CDR3 length is 16 residues. Here the CDR3 DNA reads TGTGCCAGCAGCTTGTTCTTAGGGGTCTACAATCAGCCCCAGCATTTT. It specifies CASSLFLGVYNQPQHF.

This clonotype was recorded at least ten times. The chain is built from TRBV13 and TRBJ1-1; D may be TRBD1 (5 bases). The germline gives CDR1 PRHDT, CDR2 FYEKMQ (reference sequence). This CDR3 region has 14 residues. The germline V and J ends were trimmed by 5 bases and 5 bases, with 15 bases remaining between them. The CDR3 region is CASSRGRGRTEAFF. The CDR3 coding sequence is TGTGCCAGCAGCCGGGGACGCGGGAGGACTGAAGCTTTCTTT.

This clonotype is labeled as medium-sized. This chain links TRBV6-5 with TRBJ1-1; D may be TRBD1 (5 bases). Trimming took 8 bases from V and 3 from J, leaving 10 bases between them. This CDR3 spans 12 amino acids. Germline V gives CDR1 MNHEY, CDR2 SVGAGI. As DNA, the CDR3 is TGTGCCAGCTACTACAGGCACACTGAAGCTTTCTTT. Translating it yields CASYYRHTEAFF.

This clonotype was seen at least ten times. The rearrangement joins TRBV6-2 or TRBV6-3 to TRBJ1-5; the D is unclear. The CDR3 is made up of 17 amino acids. With 3 bases removed from V and 1 base from J, the gap between germline ends came to 16 bases. Per germline, CDR1 MNHEY and CDR2 SVGEGT. CDR3 protein: CASSYPPSGISNQPQHF. The CDR3 region has the DNA TGTGCCAGCAGTTATCCCCCCTCCGGTATCAGCAATCAGCCCCAGCATTTT.

Ten or more counts support this clonotype. This chain joins TRBV29-1 and TRBJ2-7, with 10 bases fitting TRBD1. Trimming removed 6 bases from V and 1 base from J; junction bases left unmatched: 6. The CDR3 has 14 amino acids. CDR1 SQVTM and CDR2 ANQGSEA come from the germline V gene. The CDR3 sequence: CSVDGDRGSYEQYF. CDR3 sequence (DNA): TGCAGCGTCGATGGGGACAGGGGATCCTACGAGCAGTACTTC.

In its sample, this clonotype was seen many times. The CDR3 protein is CASSQRGTPGYTF. The CDR3 bases are TGTGCCAGCAGCCAGAGAGGGACACCGGGCTACACCTTC. The rearrangement links TRBV3-1 to TRBJ1-2, with D perhaps TRBD1 (6 bases). In germline, CDR1 is LGHDT, CDR2 YNNKEL (reference sequence). V lost 3 bases to trimming and J lost 8 bases, with 13 bases between them. CDR3 size: 13 residues.

This chain joins TRBV19 and TRBJ2-5, with D maybe TRBD1 (6 bases). The CDR3 runs to 17 residues. CDR1 and CDR2 from the germline V gene are LNHDA and SQIVND (reference sequence). V lost 0 bases and J 2 bases, leaving 16 bases between the germline ends. The CDR3 sequence is CASSIDLGGIGQETQYF. CDR3 DNA: TGTGCCAGTAGTATAGATCTAGGGGGAATCGGGCAAGAGACCCAGTACTTC. Full variable domain (remainder filled in from reference TRBV19 and TRBJ2-5): DGGITQSPKYLFRKEGQNVTLSCEQNLNHDAMYWYRQDPGQGLRLIYYSQIVNDFQKGDIAEGYSVSREKKESFPLTVTSAQKNPTAFYLCASSIDLGGIGQETQYFGPGTRLLVL.